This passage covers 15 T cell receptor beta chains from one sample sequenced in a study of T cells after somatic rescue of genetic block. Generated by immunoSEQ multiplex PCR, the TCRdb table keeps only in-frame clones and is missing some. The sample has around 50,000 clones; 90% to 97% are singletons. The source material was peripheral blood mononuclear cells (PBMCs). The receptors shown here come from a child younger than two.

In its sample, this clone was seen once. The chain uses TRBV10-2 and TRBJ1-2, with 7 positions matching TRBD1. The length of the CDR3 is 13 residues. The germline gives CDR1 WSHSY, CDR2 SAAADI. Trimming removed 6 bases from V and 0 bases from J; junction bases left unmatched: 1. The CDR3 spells CASRTGSNYGYTF. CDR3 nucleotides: TGCGCCAGCAGGACAGGGTCTAACTATGGCTACACCTTC.

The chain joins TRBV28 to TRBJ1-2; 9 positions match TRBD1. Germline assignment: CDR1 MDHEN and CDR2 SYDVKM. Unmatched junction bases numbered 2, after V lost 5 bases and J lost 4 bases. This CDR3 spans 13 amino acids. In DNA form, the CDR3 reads TGTGCCAGCAGTCCGACAGGGGGCTATGGCTACACCTTC. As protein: CASSPTGGYGYTF.

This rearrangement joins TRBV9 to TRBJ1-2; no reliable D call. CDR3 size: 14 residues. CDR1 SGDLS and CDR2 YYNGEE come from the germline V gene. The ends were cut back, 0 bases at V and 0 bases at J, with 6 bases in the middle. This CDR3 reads CASSVGRANYGYTF. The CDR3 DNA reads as TGTGCCAGCAGCGTAGGGAGGGCTAACTATGGCTACACCTTC.

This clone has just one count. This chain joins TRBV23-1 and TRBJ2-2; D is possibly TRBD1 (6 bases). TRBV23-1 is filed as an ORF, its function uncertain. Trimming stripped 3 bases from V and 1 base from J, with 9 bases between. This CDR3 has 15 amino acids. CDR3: CASSQRQENTGELFF. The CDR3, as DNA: TGCGCCAGCAGTCAGAGACAGGAGAACACCGGGGAGCTGTTTTTT.

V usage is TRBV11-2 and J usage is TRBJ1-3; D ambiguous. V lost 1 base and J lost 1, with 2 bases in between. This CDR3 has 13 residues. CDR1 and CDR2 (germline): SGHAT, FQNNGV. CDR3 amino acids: CASSLASGNTIYF. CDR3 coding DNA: TGTGCCAGCAGCTTAGCATCTGGAAACACCATATATTTT. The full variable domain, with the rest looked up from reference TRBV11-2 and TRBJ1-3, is EAGVAQSPRYKIIEKRQSVAFWCNPISGHATLYWYQQILGQGPKLLIQFQNNGVVDDSQLPKDRFSAERLKGVDSTLKIQPAKLEDSAVYLCASSLASGNTIYFGEGSWLTVV.

The CDR3 here is CASGLVVGASKNEQFF. CDR3 nucleotide sequence: TGTGCTAGTGGTTTGGTAGTAGGGGCTTCCAAAAATGAGCAGTTCTTC. V usage is TRBV12-5 and J usage is TRBJ2-1; perhaps TRBD1 as D (5 bases). Deletions cut 0 bases from V and 7 bases from J, with 16 bases between. This CDR3 has 16 residues. Germline assignment: CDR1 LGHNT and CDR2 FRNRAP.

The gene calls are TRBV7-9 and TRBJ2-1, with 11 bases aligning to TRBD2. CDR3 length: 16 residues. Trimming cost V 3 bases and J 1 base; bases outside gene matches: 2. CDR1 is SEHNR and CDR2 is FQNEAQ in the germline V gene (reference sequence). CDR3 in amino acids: CASSFGTSGSYNEQFF. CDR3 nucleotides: TGTGCCAGCAGCTTTGGGACTAGCGGTTCCTACAATGAGCAGTTCTTC.

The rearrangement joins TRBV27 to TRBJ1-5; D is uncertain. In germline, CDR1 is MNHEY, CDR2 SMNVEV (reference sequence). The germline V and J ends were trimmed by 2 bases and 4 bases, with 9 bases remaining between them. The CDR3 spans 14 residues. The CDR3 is CASSLSPGNQPQHF. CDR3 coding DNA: TGTGCCAGCAGTTTAAGTCCAGGAAATCAGCCCCAGCATTTT.

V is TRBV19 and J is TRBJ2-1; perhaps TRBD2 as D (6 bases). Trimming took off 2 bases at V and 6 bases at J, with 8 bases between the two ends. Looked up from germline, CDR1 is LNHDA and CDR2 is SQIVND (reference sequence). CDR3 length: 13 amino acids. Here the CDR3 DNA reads TGTGCCAGTAGTATACGGGAGATCAATGAGCAGTTCTTC. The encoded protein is CASSIREINEQFF.

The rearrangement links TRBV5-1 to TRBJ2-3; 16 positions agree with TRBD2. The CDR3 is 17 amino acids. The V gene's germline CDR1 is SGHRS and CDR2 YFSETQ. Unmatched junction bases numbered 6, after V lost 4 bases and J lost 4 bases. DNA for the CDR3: TGCGCCAGCAGCCTGGGACTAGCGGGAGGGCCGCCAGATACGCAGTATTTT. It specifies CASSLGLAGGPPDTQYF. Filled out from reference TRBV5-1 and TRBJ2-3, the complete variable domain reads KAGVTQTPRYLIKTRGQQVTLSCSPISGHRSVSWYQQTPGQGLQFLFEYFSETQRNKGNFPGRFSGRQFSNSRSEMNVSTLELGDSALYLCASSLGLAGGPPDTQYFGPGTRLTVL.

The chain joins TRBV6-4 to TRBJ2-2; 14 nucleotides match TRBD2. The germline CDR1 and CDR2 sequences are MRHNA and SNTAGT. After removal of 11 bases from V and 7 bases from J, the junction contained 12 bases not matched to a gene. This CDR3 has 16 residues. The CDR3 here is CAGNLGLAGADGELFF. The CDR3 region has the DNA TGTGCCGGGAATTTGGGACTAGCGGGAGCGGACGGGGAGCTGTTTTTT.

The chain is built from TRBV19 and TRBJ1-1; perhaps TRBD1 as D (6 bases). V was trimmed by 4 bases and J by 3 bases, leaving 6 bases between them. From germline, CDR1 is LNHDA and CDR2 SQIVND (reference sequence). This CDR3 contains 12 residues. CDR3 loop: CASSRQDTEAFF. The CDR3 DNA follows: TGTGCCAGTAGTAGACAGGACACTGAAGCTTTCTTT.

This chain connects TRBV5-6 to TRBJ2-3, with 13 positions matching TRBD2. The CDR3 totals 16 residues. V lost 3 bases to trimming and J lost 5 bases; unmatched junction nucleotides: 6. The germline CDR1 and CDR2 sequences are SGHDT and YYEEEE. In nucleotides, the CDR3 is TGTGCCAGCAGCTGGACTAGCGGGAGAGTGATAGATACGCAGTATTTT. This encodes CASSWTSGRVIDTQYF.

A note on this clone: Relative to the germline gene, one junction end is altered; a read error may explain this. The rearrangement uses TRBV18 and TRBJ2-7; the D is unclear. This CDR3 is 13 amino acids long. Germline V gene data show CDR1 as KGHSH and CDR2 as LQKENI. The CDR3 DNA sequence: TGTGCCAGCTCAGCACCAAGCTCCTACGAGCAGTACTTC. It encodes CASSAPSSYEQYF.

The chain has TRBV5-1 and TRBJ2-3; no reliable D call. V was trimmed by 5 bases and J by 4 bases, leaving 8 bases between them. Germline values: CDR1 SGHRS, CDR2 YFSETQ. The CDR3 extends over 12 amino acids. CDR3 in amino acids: CASSFESDTQYF. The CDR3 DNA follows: TGCGCCAGCAGTTTTGAGTCAGATACGCAGTATTTT.